Listed below are T cell receptor beta chains from one sample, sequenced in a study of shared clonotypes between healthy human individuals. Assay: immunoSEQ multiplex PCR; the TCRdb copy retains only in-frame clones and omits some. The data contain nearly 1,000,000 clones, around 80% of them singletons. The source material was memory CD4+ T cells sorted from blood. The receptors shown here come from a man aged 18 to 35 in good health. Both conserved end residues are part of each CDR3. The D gene is left open where the match is weak. The size entry is marked missing in some rows and otherwise reads once, few, many or a size class.

d_gene,v_gene,abundance,j_gene,CDR3aa,CDR3nt
NA,TRBV10-3,once,TRBJ1-2,CAITAGRANYGYTF,TGTGCCATCACCGCGGGACGGGCTAACTATGGCTACACCTTC
NA,TRBV6-5,NA,TRBJ2-7,CASSYVRSSSYGQYF,TGTGCCAGCAGTTACGTGAGGTCAAGCTCCTACGGGCAGTACTTC
TRBD1,TRBV18,NA,TRBJ1-1,CASSFDGTGEAFF,TGTGCCAGCTCATTCGACGGGACAGGTGAAGCTTTCTTT
TRBD1,TRBV30,NA,TRBJ1-1,CAGDREVGTEAFF,TGTGCCGGAGACAGGGAGGTGGGCACTGAAGCTTTCTTT
NA,TRBV18,once,TRBJ1-4,CASSPQGGREKLFF,TGTGCCAGCTCACCACAGGGGGGCCGGGAAAAACTGTTTTTT
NA,TRBV10-3,NA,TRBJ1-2,CAISEGGIDGYTF,TGTGCCATCAGTGAGGGGGGTATCGATGGCTACACCTTC
NA,TRBV4-1,few,TRBJ1-4,CASKGGLSEKLFF,TGCGCCAGTAAGGGAGGGCTGAGTGAAAAACTGTTTTTT
NA,TRBV7-2,NA,TRBJ1-3,CASSPEGLNSGNTIYF,TGTGCCAGCAGCCCCGAGGGACTGAACTCTGGAAACACCATATATTTT
NA,TRBV7-7,NA,TRBJ2-5,CASSLALEGETQYF,TGTGCTAGCAGCTTAGCCCTCGAGGGGGAGACCCAGTACTTC
NA,TRBV7-9,NA,TRBJ1-1,CASSVLSNTEAFF,TGTGCCAGCAGCGTCCTTTCGAACACTGAAGCTTTCTTT
TRBD1,TRBV6-1,NA,TRBJ2-7,CASSEQTGHRYEQYF,TGTGCCAGCAGTGAACAGACAGGGCACCGCTACGAGCAGTACTTC
TRBD1,TRBV7-2,NA,TRBJ2-5,CASTRSGTGVGETQYF,TGTGCCAGTACTAGGTCCGGGACAGGGGTCGGGGAGACCCAGTACTTC
TRBD2,TRBV10-3,NA,TRBJ2-1,CAINVAGVNEQFF,TGTGCCATCAATGTAGCGGGAGTGAATGAGCAGTTCTTC
NA,TRBV15,NA,TRBJ1-2,CATSRDLGAEGGYTF,TGTGCCACCAGCAGAGATTTGGGGGCCGAAGGTGGCTACACCTTC
TRBD2,TRBV7-2,NA,TRBJ2-7,CASSRGGSYEQYF,TGTGCCAGCAGCCGCGGGGGCTCCTACGAGCAGTACTTC